This T cell receptor (beta chain) was sequenced in a study of T cell responses to AZD1222 COVID-19 vaccine. This CDR3 contains 14 residues. V shed 4 bases and J shed 3 bases, with 11 bases lying between them. The V gene's germline CDR1 is SGHNT and CDR2 YYREEE (reference sequence). Using immunoSEQ multiplex PCR, the repertoire was profiled, and TCRdb retains in-frame clones only, with some absent. The sample has about 56,000 clones; less than 90% are singletons. This TCR derives from an adult who received the AZD1222 COVID-19 vaccine. The chain employs TRBV5-4 and TRBJ2-4, with D possibly matching TRBD1 (6 bases). Specimen: peripheral blood, collected 28 days after the second AZD1222 dose. The CDR3 protein is CASSLQGSKNIQYF. The CDR3 coding sequence is TGTGCCAGCAGCCTACAGGGAAGCAAAAACATTCAGTACTTC. Looking up the rest from reference TRBV5-4 and TRBJ2-4 gives the full variable domain: ETGVTQSPTHLIKTRGQQVTLRCSSQSGHNTVSWYQQALGQGPQFIFQYYREEENGRGNFPPRFSGLQFPNYSSELNVNALELDDSALYLCASSLQGSKNIQYFGAGTRLSVL.